A selection of T cell receptor beta chains follows, all from one sample in a study of CD8 T cells in Susac syndrome. In TCRdb, the immunoSEQ multiplex PCR reads were re-called with MiXCR into one record per CDR3 protein. The sample holds 350,000 to 550,000 distinct CDR3 sequences, approximately 89% seen once. Sequences were obtained from CD8+ T cells from PBMCs. These receptor sequences come from a human donor with multiple sclerosis. The CDR3 runs from the conserved cysteine through the conserved F or W. The D gene is left open where the match is weak. Only part of the rows carry a size: once, few, many, or a class if the clone is expanded.

TRBV6-4	TRBD1	few	TRBJ2-7	TGTGCCAGCAGGATCGGGACAGCCTACGAGCAGTACTTC	CASRIGTAYEQYF
TRBV4-1	TRBD2	-	TRBJ2-7	TGCGCCAGCAGCCGGGACGGACTAGCGGGAGTGGACGAGCAGTACTTC	CASSRDGLAGVDEQYF
TRBV20-1	-	-	TRBJ2-1	TGCAGTGTCAGGACAGCGTCCTACAATGAGCAGTTCTTC	CSVRTASYNEQFF
TRBV5-4	-	few	TRBJ2-7	TGTGCCAGCAGCTTTTCCTGGGGGAGTTCTTACGAGCAGTACTTC	CASSFSWGSSYEQYF
TRBV27	TRBD1	-	TRBJ2-1	TGTGCCAGCAGTTTCGGACAGGAGTCGAATGAGCAGTTCTTC	CASSFGQESNEQFF
TRBV7-9	TRBD1	once	TRBJ1-1	TGTGCCAGCAGCTTAGAGACAGGGGCGAACACTGAAGCTTTCTTT	CASSLETGANTEAFF
TRBV20-1	TRBD2	-	TRBJ2-7	TGCAGTGCTAGGGACATCCCCGGGACTAGAAGCTCCTACGAGCAGTACTTC	CSARDIPGTRSSYEQYF
TRBV6-4	TRBD1	few	TRBJ2-2	TGTGCCAGCAGTGACTCGACAGGGGGAGAAACCGGGGAGCTGTTTTTT	CASSDSTGGETGELFF
TRBV27	-	-	TRBJ1-5	TGTGCCAGCAGTCAACCGGGCAGCAATCAGCCCCAGCATTTT	CASSQPGSNQPQHF
TRBV5-1	-	-	TRBJ1-2	TGCGCCAGCAGCGTACGAGGGGTCCTCTATGGCTACACCTTC	CASSVRGVLYGYTF
TRBV4-1	TRBD1	once	TRBJ1-3	TGCGCCAGCAGCCAAGCGCCTGACAGGGTGAGCGGAAACACCATATATTTT	CASSQAPDRVSGNTIYF
TRBV9	-	-	TRBJ2-1	TGTGCCAGCAGCGTTACTAACTTGGGTGGAAATGAGCAGTTCTTC	CASSVTNLGGNEQFF
TRBV20-1	-	-	TRBJ2-7	TGCAGTGCAACGCAGGGTAACTCCTACGAGCAGTACTTC	CSATQGNSYEQYF
TRBV6-9	TRBD1	-	TRBJ1-5	TGTGCCAGCAGTCATTTAGGAAGGGGGCTGTATAGCAATCAGCCCCAGCATTTT	CASSHLGRGLYSNQPQHF
TRBV7-9	TRBD1	-	TRBJ1-2	TGTGCCAGCAGCACCCACCAGGGGGGACAGAACCTCTATGGCTACACCTTC	CASSTHQGGQNLYGYTF
TRBV6-5	-	-	TRBJ1-5	TGTGCCAGCAGTTACTCTAGCAATCAGCCCCAGCATTTT	CASSYSSNQPQHF
TRBV7-6	TRBD2	-	TRBJ2-1	TGTGCCAGCAGCCACTCCCCCGCGGGGGGAAACAATGAGCAGTTCTTC	CASSHSPAGGNNEQFF
TRBV12-3/TRBV12-4	-	-	TRBJ2-7	TGTGCCAGCAGTTCGGGGAGCGACGAGCAGTACTTC	CASSSGSDEQYF
TRBV5-8	-	-	TRBJ2-7	TGTGCCAGCAGCGGCCGGCGACCCTACGAGCAGTACTTC	CASSGRRPYEQYF
TRBV4-1	TRBD1	-	TRBJ1-6	TGCGCCAGCAGCCACTGGACAGGCGACAATTCACCCCTCCACTTT	CASSHWTGDNSPLHF
TRBV6-1	-	-	TRBJ2-1	TGTGCCAGCAGTGACCCGTGGGGGGTAATCTACAATGAGCAGTTCTTC	CASSDPWGVIYNEQFF
TRBV9	-	-	TRBJ2-3	TGTGCCAGCAGCGTAGAGGAAACGCTCTACCCTGTAGATACGCAGTATTTT	CASSVEETLYPVDTQYF
TRBV4-1	-	-	TRBJ2-7	TGCGCCAGCAGCCAAAGCGAACACGAGCAGTACTTC	CASSQSEHEQYF
TRBV4-1	-	-	TRBJ1-1	TGTGCCAGCAGCCAAGGCCTTGAAGCTTTCTTT	CASSQGLEAFF
TRBV28	TRBD1	-	TRBJ1-1	TGTGCCAGCAGTCTCAGGGGGCGGCTCTTTGAAGCTTTCTTT	CASSLRGRLFEAFF
TRBV7-9	-	-	TRBJ2-2	TGTGCCAGCAGCCATATTAACACCGGGGAGCTGTTTTTT	CASSHINTGELFF
TRBV28	-	-	TRBJ2-7	TGTGCCAGCAGTATCTACGACACCTACGAGCAGTACTTC	CASSIYDTYEQYF
TRBV30	-	-	TRBJ2-2	TGTGCCTGGGCGATAGGGACCGGGGAGCTGTTTTTT	CAWAIGTGELFF
TRBV27	-	-	TRBJ1-5	TGTGCCAGCAGTTTATCCTACTACAGGGTCTCCAGCAATCAGCCCCAGCATTTT	CASSLSYYRVSSNQPQHF
TRBV5-1	-	-	TRBJ2-3	TGCGCCAGCAGCTCAGCGGACCACACAGATACGCAGTATTTT	CASSSADHTDTQYF
TRBV5-1	TRBD1	-	TRBJ2-3	TGCGCCAGCAGTCCTGGACAGGGCAACACAGATACGCAGTATTTT	CASSPGQGNTDTQYF
TRBV11-2	-	once	TRBJ2-1	TGTGCCAGCAGGACCGACTGGGAGCAGTTCTTC	CASRTDWEQFF
TRBV12-3/TRBV12-4	TRBD2	-	TRBJ2-7	TGTGCCAGCAGTCCGGGACTAGCGGGGACCTCCTACGAGCAGTACTTC	CASSPGLAGTSYEQYF
TRBV30	-	-	TRBJ2-7	TGTGCCTGGAGCCCACCGACTAGCTCCTACGAGCAGTACTTC	CAWSPPTSSYEQYF
TRBV5-1	-	-	TRBJ2-1	TGCGCCAGCAGCCCGTCTCCTTCGGTACACAATGAGCAGTTCTTC	CASSPSPSVHNEQFF
TRBV4-1	TRBD1	-	TRBJ2-5	TGCGCCAGCAGCCAAGGACAGGGTCTTCAGACCCAGTACTTC	CASSQGQGLQTQYF
TRBV7-2	-	-	TRBJ2-7	TGTGCCAGCAGCTTTTCTTTCGGGGCCACCTACGAGCAGTACTTC	CASSFSFGATYEQYF
TRBV19	-	-	TRBJ2-1	TGTGCCAGTACCACTATGGGGGGCTCCTACAATGAGCAGTTCTTC	CASTTMGGSYNEQFF
TRBV6-6	TRBD1	-	TRBJ1-2	TGTGCCAGCAGCCGTTGGGACAGGGTGAACTATGGCTACACCTTC	CASSRWDRVNYGYTF
TRBV25-1	-	-	TRBJ1-5	TGTGCCAGCAGTGAATCAGGAGGGGGTCTGCCCCAGCATTTT	CASSESGGGLPQHF
TRBV6-1	-	-	TRBJ2-1	TGTGCCAGCAGTGAAGCGTCACAGGGTATGAAGTTCTTC	CASSEASQGMKFF
TRBV10-3	-	-	TRBJ2-7	TGTGCCATCCGAGAAGGGGAGGGGGGCGAGCAGTACTTC	CAIREGEGGEQYF
TRBV2	TRBD2	-	TRBJ2-2	TGTGCCAGCAGTGATGAACTAGCGGGAGGTTACACCGGGGAGCTGTTTTTT	CASSDELAGGYTGELFF
TRBV7-9	-	-	TRBJ2-2	TGTGCCAGCAGCTTACACGGGGACACCGGGGAGCTGTTTTTT	CASSLHGDTGELFF
TRBV27	TRBD1	few	TRBJ1-2	TGTGCCAGCAGTTCCACAGGGGGCTATGGCTACACCTTC	CASSSTGGYGYTF
TRBV7-2	-	-	TRBJ2-5	TGTGCCAGCAGCGAGGGGGTTTTAAGGTTGAGAGAGACCCAGTACTTC	CASSEGVLRLRETQYF
TRBV27	-	-	TRBJ2-1	TGTGCCAGCAGTTTATCAGCACAGGGAGGCTTGAATGAGCAGTTCTTC	CASSLSAQGGLNEQFF
TRBV11-1	-	-	TRBJ2-3	TGTGCCAGCAGCTTATATCTTTGGGGTACCACAGATACGCAGTATTTT	CASSLYLWGTTDTQYF
TRBV5-6	-	-	TRBJ2-7	TGTGCCAGCAGCTTCGGTAGGTCCACCGAGCAGTACTTC	CASSFGRSTEQYF
TRBV6-1	-	-	TRBJ1-2	TGTGCCAGCAGTGAAAGGGCAGGCCGAACTAACTATGGCTACACCTTC	CASSERAGRTNYGYTF
TRBV5-6	-	-	TRBJ2-1	TGTGCCAGCAGCCTACTGAGTTTTAATGAGCAGTTCTTC	CASSLLSFNEQFF
TRBV12-3/TRBV12-4	TRBD1	-	TRBJ1-2	TGTGCCAGCAGCACAGGGGGCGGTCTCTATGGCTACACCTTC	CASSTGGGLYGYTF
TRBV6-5	TRBD1	-	TRBJ1-2	TGTGCCAGCAGTTTGACAGGGATTTCCTATGGCTACACCTTC	CASSLTGISYGYTF
TRBV6-5	TRBD2	-	TRBJ2-7	TGTGCCAGCAGTTACCAAGCGGGGGGGGAGCAGTACTTC	CASSYQAGGEQYF
TRBV5-6	-	-	TRBJ1-6	TGTGCCAGCACCGAGGGGCAGGCCTATAATTCACCCCTCCACTTT	CASTEGQAYNSPLHF
TRBV19	-	-	TRBJ1-2	TGTGCCAGTAGTAGCAATGGCTACACCTTC	CASSSNGYTF